This T cell receptor (beta chain) was obtained from a study of shared clonotypes between healthy human individuals. Every immunoSEQ plate was one replicate of a subset's evenly spread DNA. DNA at 200 ng, tens of thousands of T cell genomes, went into sorted-subset replicate PCRs. The authors' processing: Filtering differed for immunoSEQ, which gave only junction sequences without quality scores. Some clones are missing from TCRdb's copy, which holds only in-frame ones; the method was immunoSEQ multiplex PCR. V and J calls plus clone size are reproduced from that table; the DNA served to infer D and trimming. In the table there are over a million clones, approximately 78% of which are singletons. V was trimmed by 3 bases and J by 1 base, leaving 9 bases between them. Germline CDR1 and CDR2: SGHTA and FQGTGA. CDR3 size: 14 residues.

The V gene is TRBV7-3, the J gene TRBJ2-5; tentatively, D is TRBD1 (6 bases). This TCR came from a man younger than 35 in good health. Some clones in this sample may be carry-over from other donors' samples. The sample was memory CD4+ T cells from PBMCs. As for subset: CD45RA-negative fraction. The DNA for the CDR3 is TGTGCCAGCAGCTTGGACAGATCCCAAGAGACCCAGTACTTC. Its protein is CASSLDRSQETQYF.